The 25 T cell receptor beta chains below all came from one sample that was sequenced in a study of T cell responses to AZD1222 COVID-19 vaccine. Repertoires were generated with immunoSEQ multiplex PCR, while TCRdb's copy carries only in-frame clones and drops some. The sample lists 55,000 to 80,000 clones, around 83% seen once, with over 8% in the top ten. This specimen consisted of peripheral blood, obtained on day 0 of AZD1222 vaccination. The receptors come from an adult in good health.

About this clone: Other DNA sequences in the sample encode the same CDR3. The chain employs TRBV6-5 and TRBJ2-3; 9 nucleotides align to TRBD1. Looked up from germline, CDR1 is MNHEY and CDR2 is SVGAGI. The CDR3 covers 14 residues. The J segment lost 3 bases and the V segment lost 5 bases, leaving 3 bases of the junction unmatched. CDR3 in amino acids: CASSRDRVTDTQYF. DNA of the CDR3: TGTGCCAGCAGTCGGGACAGGGTTACAGATACGCAGTATTTT.

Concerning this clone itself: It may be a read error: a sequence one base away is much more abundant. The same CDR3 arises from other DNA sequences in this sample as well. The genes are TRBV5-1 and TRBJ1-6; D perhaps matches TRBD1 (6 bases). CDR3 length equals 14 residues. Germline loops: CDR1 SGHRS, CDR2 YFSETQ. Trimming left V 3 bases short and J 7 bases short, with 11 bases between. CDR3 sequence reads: CASSSGQGNSPLHF. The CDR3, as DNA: TGCGCCAGCAGCTCGGGACAAGGAAATTCACCCCTCCACTTT.

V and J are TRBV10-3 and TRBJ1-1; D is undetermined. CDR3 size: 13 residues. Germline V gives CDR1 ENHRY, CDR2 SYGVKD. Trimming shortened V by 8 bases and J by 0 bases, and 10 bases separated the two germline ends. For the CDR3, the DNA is TGTGCCATCGGCCCAAATATGAACACTGAAGCTTTCTTT. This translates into CAIGPNMNTEAFF.

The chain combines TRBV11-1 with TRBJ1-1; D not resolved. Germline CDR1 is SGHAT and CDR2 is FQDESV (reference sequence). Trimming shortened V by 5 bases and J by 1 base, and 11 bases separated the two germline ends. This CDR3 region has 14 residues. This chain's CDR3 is CASSPDGWNTEAFF. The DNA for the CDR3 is TGTGCCAGCAGCCCCGACGGATGGAACACTGAAGCTTTCTTT. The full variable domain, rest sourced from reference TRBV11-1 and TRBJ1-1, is EAEVAQSPRYKITEKSQAVAFWCDPISGHATLYWYRQILGQGPELLVQFQDESVVDDSQLPKDRFSAERLKGVDSTLKIQPAELGDSAMYLCASSPDGWNTEAFFGQGTRLTVV.

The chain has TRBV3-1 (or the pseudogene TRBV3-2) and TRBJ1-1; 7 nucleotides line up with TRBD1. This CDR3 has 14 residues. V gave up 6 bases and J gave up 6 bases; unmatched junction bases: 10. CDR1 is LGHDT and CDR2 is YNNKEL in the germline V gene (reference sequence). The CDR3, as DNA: TGTGCCAGCAGGGGGAATACAGGGGTCGCTGAAGCTTTCTTT. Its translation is CASRGNTGVAEAFF.

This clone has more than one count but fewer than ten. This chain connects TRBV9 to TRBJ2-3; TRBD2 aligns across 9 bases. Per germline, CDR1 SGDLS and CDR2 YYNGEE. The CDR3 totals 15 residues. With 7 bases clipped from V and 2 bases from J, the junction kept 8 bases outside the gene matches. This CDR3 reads CASAEGTSFTDTQYF. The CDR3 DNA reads TGTGCCAGCGCAGAAGGGACTAGCTTCACAGATACGCAGTATTTT.

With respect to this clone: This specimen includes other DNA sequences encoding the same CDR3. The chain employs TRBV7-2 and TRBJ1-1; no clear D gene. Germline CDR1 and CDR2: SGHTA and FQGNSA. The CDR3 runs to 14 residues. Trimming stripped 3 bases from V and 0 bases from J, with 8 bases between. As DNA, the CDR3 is TGTGCCAGCAGCTTGGGTCTTATGAACACTGAAGCTTTCTTT. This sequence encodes CASSLGLMNTEAFF. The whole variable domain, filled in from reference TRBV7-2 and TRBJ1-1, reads GAGVSQSPSNKVTEKGKDVELRCDPISGHTALYWYRQSLGQGLEFLIYFQGNSAPDKSGLPSDRFSAERTGGSVSTLTIQRTQQEDSAVYLCASSLGLMNTEAFFGQGTRLTVV.

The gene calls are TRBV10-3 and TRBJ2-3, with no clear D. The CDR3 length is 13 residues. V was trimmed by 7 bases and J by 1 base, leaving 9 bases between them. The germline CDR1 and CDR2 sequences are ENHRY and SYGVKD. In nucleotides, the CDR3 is TGTGCCATCATGGCAGGAGGCACAGATACGCAGTATTTT. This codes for CAIMAGGTDTQYF.

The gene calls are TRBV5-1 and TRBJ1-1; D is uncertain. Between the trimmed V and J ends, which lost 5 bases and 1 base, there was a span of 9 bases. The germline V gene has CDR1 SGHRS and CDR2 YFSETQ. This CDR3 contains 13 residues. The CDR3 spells CASSPGKNTEAFF. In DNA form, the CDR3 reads TGCGCCAGCAGTCCGGGAAAGAACACTGAAGCTTTCTTT.

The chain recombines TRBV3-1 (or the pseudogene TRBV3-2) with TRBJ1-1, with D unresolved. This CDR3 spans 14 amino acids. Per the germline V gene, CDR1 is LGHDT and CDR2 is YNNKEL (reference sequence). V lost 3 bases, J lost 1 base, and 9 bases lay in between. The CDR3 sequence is CASSQEDTNTEAFF. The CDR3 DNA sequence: TGTGCCAGCAGCCAGGAAGACACGAACACTGAAGCTTTCTTT.

The CDR3 coding sequence is TGTGCCACCAGTGGCCGGGGACAGACCTACGAGCAGTACTTC. This gives the protein CATSGRGQTYEQYF. This chain connects TRBV24-1 to TRBJ2-7, with 7 positions matching TRBD1. The CDR3 has 14 residues. J gave up 2 bases and V 5 bases, and 5 bases lay outside the gene matches. The germline V gene has CDR1 KGHDR and CDR2 SFDVKD.

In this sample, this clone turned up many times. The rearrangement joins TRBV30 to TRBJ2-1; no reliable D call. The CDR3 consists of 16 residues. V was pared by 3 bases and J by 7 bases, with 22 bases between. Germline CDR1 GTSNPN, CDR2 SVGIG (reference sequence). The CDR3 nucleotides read TGTGCCTGGAGGGGGAAAGTCGTAGCACTCGGGAATGAGCAGTTCTTC. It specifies CAWRGKVVALGNEQFF. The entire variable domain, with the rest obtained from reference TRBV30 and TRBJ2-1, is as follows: SQTIHQWPATLVQPVGSPLSLECTVEGTSNPNLYWYRQAAGRGLQLLFYSVGIGQISSEVPQNLSASRPQDRQFILSSKKLLLSDSGFYLCAWRGKVVALGNEQFFGPGTRLTVL.

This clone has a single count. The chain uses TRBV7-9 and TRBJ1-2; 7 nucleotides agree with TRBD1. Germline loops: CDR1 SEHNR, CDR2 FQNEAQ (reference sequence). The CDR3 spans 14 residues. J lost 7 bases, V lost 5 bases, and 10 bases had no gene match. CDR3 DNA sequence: TGTGCCAGCAGCATTAACGTAGGGGGCGGTGGCTACACCTTC. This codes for CASSINVGGGGYTF.

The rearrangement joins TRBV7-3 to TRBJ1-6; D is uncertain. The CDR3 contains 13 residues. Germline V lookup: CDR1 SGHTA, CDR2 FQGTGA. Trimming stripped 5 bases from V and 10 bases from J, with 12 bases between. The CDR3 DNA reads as TGTGCCAGCAGCCCGCAAACGGGATCACCCCTCCACTTT. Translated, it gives CASSPQTGSPLHF. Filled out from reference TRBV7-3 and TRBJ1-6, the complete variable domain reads GAGVSQTPSNKVTEKGKYVELRCDPISGHTALYWYRQSLGQGPEFLIYFQGTGAADDSGLPNDRFFAVRPEGSVSTLKIQRTERGDSAVYLCASSPQTGSPLHFGNGTRLTVT.

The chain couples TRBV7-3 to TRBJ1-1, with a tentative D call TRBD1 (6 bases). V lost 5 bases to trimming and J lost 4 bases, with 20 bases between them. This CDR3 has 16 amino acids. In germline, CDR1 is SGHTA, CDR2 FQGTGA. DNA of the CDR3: TGTGCCAGCAGCACCGGGACACTCCAGGAGGGCACTGAAGCTTTCTTT. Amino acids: CASSTGTLQEGTEAFF.

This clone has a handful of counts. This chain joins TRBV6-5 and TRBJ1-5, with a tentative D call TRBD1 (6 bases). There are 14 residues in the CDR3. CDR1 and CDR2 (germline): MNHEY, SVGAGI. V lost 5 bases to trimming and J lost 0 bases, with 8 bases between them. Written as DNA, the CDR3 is TGTGCCAGCAGTAGACAGGTTAGCAATCAGCCCCAGCATTTT. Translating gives CASSRQVSNQPQHF.

CDR3 sequence reads: CASKGQGNTEAFF. CDR3 DNA: TGTGCCAGCAAGGGGCAGGGGAACACTGAAGCTTTCTTT. The chain recombines TRBV7-9 with TRBJ1-1; weak D call: TRBD1 (5 bases). Between the trimmed V and J ends, which lost 7 bases and 1 base, there was a span of 10 bases. This CDR3 has 13 amino acids. The germline gives CDR1 SEHNR, CDR2 FQNEAQ (reference sequence).

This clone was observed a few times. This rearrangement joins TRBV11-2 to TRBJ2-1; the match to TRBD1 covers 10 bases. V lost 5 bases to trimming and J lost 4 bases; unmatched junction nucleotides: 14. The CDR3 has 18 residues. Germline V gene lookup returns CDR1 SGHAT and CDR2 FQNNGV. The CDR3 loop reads CASSPRGSGTGAYNEQFF. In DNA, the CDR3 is TGTGCCAGCAGCCCCCGGGGGTCCGGGACAGGGGCGTACAATGAGCAGTTCTTC.

The CDR3 here is CATIAGNSADTQYF. DNA of the CDR3: TGTGCCACCATAGCGGGTAACTCGGCAGATACGCAGTATTTT. The chain recombines TRBV10-3 with TRBJ2-3; 7 positions agree with TRBD2. Germline CDR1 is ENHRY and CDR2 is SYGVKD. This CDR3 has 14 amino acids. V shed 10 bases, J shed 4 bases, and the junction held 11 bases outside the gene matches.

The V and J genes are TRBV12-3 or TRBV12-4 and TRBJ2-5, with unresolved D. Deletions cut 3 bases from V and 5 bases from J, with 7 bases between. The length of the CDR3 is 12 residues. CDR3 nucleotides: TGTGCCAGCAGTTTTGTATCCGAGACCCAGTACTTC. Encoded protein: CASSFVSETQYF.

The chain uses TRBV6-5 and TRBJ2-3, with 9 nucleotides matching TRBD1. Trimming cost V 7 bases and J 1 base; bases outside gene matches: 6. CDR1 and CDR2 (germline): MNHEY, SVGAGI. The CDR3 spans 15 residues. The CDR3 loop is CASKTQGAGTDTQYF. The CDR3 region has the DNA TGTGCCAGCAAGACACAGGGGGCAGGCACAGATACGCAGTATTTT.

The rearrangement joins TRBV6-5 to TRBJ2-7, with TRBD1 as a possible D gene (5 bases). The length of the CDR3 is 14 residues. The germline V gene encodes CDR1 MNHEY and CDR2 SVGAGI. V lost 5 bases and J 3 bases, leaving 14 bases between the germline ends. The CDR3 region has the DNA TGTGCCAGCAGTCCCCGATTGACAGACTACGAGCAGTACTTC. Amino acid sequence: CASSPRLTDYEQYF.

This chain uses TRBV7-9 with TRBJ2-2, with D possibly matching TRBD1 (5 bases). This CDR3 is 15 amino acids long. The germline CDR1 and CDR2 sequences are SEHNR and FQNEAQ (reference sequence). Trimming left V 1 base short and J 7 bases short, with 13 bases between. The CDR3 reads CASSLGLLGVGELFF. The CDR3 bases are TGTGCCAGCAGCTTAGGACTTTTAGGGGTCGGGGAGCTGTTTTTT.

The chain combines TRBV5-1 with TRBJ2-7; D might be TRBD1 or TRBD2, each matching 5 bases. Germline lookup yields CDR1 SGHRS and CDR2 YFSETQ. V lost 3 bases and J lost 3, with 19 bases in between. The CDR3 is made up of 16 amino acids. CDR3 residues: CASSSDGLGTVYEQYF. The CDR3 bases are TGCGCCAGCAGCTCCGACGGCCTGGGGACGGTCTACGAGCAGTACTTC.

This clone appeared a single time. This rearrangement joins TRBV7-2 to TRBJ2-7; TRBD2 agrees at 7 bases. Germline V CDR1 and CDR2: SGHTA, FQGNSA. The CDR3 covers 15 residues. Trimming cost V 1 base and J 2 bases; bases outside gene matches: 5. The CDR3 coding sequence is TGTGCCAGCAGCTTAGTAAGCGGGGCCACCTACGAGCAGTACTTC. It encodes CASSLVSGATYEQYF.